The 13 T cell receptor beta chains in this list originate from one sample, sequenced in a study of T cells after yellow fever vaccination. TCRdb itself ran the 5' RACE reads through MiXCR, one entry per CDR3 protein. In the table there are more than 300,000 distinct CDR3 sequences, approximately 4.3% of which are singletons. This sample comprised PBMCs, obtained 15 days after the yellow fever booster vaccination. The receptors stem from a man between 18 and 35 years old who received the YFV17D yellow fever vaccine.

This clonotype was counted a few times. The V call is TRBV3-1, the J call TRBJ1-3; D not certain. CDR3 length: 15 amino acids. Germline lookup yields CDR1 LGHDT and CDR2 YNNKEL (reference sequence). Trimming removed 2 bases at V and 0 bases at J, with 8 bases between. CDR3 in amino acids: CASSQTRASGNTIYF. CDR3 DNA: TGTGCCAGCAGCCAAACCCGAGCCTCTGGAAACACCATATATTTT. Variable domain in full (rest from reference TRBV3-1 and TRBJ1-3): DTAVSQTPKYLVTQMGNDKSIKCEQNLGHDTMYWYKQDSKKFLKIMFSYNNKELIINETVPNRFSPKSPDKAHLNLHINSLELGDSAVYFCASSQTRASGNTIYFGEGSWLTVV.

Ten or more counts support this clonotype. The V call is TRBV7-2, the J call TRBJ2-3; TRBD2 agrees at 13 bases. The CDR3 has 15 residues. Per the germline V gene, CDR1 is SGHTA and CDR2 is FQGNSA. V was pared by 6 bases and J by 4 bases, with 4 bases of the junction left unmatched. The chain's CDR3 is CASRKLAGGPDTQYF. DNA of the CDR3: TGTGCCAGCAGAAAACTAGCGGGGGGGCCAGATACGCAGTATTTT.

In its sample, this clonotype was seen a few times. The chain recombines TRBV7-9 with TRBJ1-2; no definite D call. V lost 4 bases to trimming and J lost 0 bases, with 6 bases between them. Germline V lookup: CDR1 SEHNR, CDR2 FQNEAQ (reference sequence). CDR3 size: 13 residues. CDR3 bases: TGTGCCAGCAGCTCCGGACCTAACTATGGCTACACCTTC. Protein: CASSSGPNYGYTF.

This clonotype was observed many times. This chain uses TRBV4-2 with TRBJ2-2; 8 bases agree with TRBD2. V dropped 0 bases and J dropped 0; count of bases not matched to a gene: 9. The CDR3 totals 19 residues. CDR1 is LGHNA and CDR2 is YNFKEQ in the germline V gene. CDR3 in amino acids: CASSQDVIGGGTNTGELFF. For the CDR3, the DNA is TGTGCCAGCAGCCAAGATGTAATAGGCGGGGGGACGAACACCGGGGAGCTGTTTTTT.

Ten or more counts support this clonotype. The CDR3 coding sequence is TGTGCCAGCAGCTCACGGACAGGGAGCTACGAGCAGTACGTC. Its translation: CASSSRTGSYEQYV. V usage is TRBV5-5 and J usage is TRBJ2-7; 8 nucleotides agree with TRBD1. The germline gives CDR1 SGHKS, CDR2 YYEKEE (reference sequence). V shed 3 bases and J 3 bases; nucleotides not matched to a gene: 5. This CDR3 is 14 amino acids long.

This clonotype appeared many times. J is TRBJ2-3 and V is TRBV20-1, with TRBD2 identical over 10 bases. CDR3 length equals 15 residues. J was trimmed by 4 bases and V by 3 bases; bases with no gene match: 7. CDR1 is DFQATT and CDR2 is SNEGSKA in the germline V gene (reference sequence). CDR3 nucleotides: TGCAGTGCTAGCCCCTCTAGCGGGGGCGCAGATACGCAGTATTTT. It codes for CSASPSSGGADTQYF.

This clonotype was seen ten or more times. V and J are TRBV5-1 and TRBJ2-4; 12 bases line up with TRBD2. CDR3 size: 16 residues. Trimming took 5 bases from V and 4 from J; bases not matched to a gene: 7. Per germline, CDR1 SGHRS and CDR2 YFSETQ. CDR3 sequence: CASSRLAGAEKNIQYF. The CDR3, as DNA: TGCGCCAGCAGTAGACTAGCGGGGGCCGAGAAAAACATTCAGTACTTC.

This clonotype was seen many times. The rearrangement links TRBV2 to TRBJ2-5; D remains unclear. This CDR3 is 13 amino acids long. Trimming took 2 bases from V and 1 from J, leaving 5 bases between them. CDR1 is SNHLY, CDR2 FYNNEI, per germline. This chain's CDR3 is CASSEISQETQYF. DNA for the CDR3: TGTGCCAGCAGTGAAATCAGCCAAGAGACCCAGTACTTC. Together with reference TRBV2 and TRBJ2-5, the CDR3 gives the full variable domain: EPEVTQTPSHQVTQMGQEVILRCVPISNHLYFYWYRQILGQKVEFLVSFYNNEISEKSEIFDDQFSVERPDGSNFTLKIRSTKLEDSAMYFCASSEISQETQYFGPGTRLLVL.

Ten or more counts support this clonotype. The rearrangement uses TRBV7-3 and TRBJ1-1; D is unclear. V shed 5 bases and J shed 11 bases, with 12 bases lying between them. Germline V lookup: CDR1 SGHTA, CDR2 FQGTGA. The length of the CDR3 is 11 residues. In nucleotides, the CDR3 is TGTGCCAGCAGCGCGGGAGATGTGGCTTTCTTT. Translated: CASSAGDVAFF.

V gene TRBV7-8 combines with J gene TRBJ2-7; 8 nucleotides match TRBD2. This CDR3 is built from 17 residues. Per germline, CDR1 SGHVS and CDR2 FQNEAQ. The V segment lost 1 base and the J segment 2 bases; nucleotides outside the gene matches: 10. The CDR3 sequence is CASSLGRPGGAPYEQYF. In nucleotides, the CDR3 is TGTGCCAGCAGCTTAGGTCGCCCGGGGGGGGCCCCCTACGAGCAGTACTTC.

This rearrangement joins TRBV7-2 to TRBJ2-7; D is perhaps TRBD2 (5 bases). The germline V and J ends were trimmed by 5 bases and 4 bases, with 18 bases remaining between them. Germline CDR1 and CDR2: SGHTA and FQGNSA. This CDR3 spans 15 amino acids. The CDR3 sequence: CASSIGVGKGYEQYV. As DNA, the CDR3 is TGTGCCAGCAGCATCGGGGTGGGGAAAGGATACGAGCAGTACGTC.

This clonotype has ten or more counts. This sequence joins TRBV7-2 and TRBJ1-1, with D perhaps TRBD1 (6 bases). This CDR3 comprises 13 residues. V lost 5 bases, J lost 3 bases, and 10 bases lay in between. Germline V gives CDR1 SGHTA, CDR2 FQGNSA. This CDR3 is CASSKYRDTEAFF. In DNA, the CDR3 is TGTGCCAGCAGCAAATACAGGGACACTGAAGCTTTCTTT.

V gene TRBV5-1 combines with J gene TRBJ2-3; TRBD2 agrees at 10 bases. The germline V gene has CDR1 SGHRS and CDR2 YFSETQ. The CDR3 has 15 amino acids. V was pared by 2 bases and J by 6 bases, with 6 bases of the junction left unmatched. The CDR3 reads CASSFSLAGVDTQYF. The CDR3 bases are TGCGCCAGCAGCTTCTCCCTAGCGGGGGTGGATACGCAGTATTTT.